These 8 T cell receptor beta chains were sequenced from one sample in a study of blood T cell repertoires in COVID-19. Assay used: immunoSEQ multiplex PCR; TCRdb lists only in-frame clones, some missing. Of some 350,000 clones listed, around 87% were seen once; the top ten hold about 3%. Sequencing was carried out using peripheral blood. The receptors originated from a human donor in a cohort sampled during active COVID-19.

The chain carries TRBV5-1 and TRBJ2-1; 10 nucleotides align to TRBD2. V shed 4 bases and J 4 bases; nucleotides not matched to a gene: 5. In germline, CDR1 is SGHRS, CDR2 YFSETQ. The CDR3 extends over 15 amino acids. Written as DNA, the CDR3 is TGCGCCAGCAGCCTTGGACTAGCGGAATACAATGAGCAGTTCTTC. This gives the protein CASSLGLAEYNEQFF.

This clone was detected only once. The chain couples TRBV19 to TRBJ2-1, with TRBD2 identical over 9 bases. CDR3 length: 15 residues. CDR1 LNHDA and CDR2 SQIVND come from the germline V gene (reference sequence). V gave up 7 bases and J gave up 5 bases; unmatched junction bases: 9. CDR3 in amino acids: CASNSGRGYHNEQFF. The CDR3 nucleotides are TGTGCCAGTAATAGCGGGAGAGGTTACCACAATGAGCAGTTCTTC.

V gene TRBV29-1 combines with J gene TRBJ1-2, with 7 bases lining up with TRBD1. V lost 6 bases and J lost 6; bases outside the gene matches: 10. Germline V CDR1 and CDR2: SQVTM, ANQGSEA. CDR3 length: 13 amino acids. The CDR3 DNA reads TGCAGCGTATCCTATCCGGGACAGCATGGCTACACCTTC. It is translated as CSVSYPGQHGYTF.

The genes are TRBV3-1 (or the pseudogene TRBV3-2) and TRBJ2-7; 7 bases line up with TRBD1. V was pared by 5 bases and J by 3 bases, with 4 bases of the junction left unmatched. This CDR3 has 13 amino acids. CDR1 is LGHDT and CDR2 is YNNKEL in the germline V gene (reference sequence). The CDR3 DNA follows: TGTGCCAGCAGCTGGGACAGAGACTACGAGCAGTACTTC. Translation gives CASSWDRDYEQYF.

The V gene is TRBV6-6, the J gene TRBJ1-6, with D perhaps matching TRBD1 (5 bases). The CDR3 is 15 amino acids. Germline V CDR1 and CDR2: MNHNY, SVGAGI (reference sequence). Trimming shortened V by 5 bases and J by 7 bases, and 15 bases separated the two germline ends. The CDR3 DNA follows: TGTGCCAGCAGTCCGCAGGGTCTTCGGAATTCACCCCTCCACTTT. Translating it yields CASSPQGLRNSPLHF.

This clone was recorded a few times. The V call is TRBV6-4, the J call TRBJ2-4; TRBD2 matches 8 bases. CDR1 is MRHNA and CDR2 is SNTAGT in the germline V gene. The CDR3 extends over 16 amino acids. V dropped 2 bases and J dropped 4; count of bases not matched to a gene: 7. The chain's CDR3 is CASSDAGGSSKNIQYF. CDR3 DNA: TGTGCCAGCAGTGACGCGGGGGGCTCAAGTAAAAACATTCAGTACTTC.

The rearrangement uses TRBV19 and TRBJ1-4, with no clear D. V dropped 9 bases and J dropped 8 bases, with 19 bases sitting between them. The CDR3 runs 14 residues. CDR1 and CDR2 (germline): LNHDA, SQIVND (reference sequence). Here the CDR3 reads CASEDVDNKEKLFF. The CDR3 DNA reads TGTGCCAGCGAAGACGTCGACAATAAAGAAAAACTGTTTTTT. Based on the CDR3 plus reference TRBV19 and TRBJ1-4, the full variable domain is DGGITQSPKYLFRKEGQNVTLSCEQNLNHDAMYWYRQDPGQGLRLIYYSQIVNDFQKGDIAEGYSVSREKKESFPLTVTSAQKNPTAFYLCASEDVDNKEKLFFGSGTQLSVL.

J is TRBJ1-2 and V is TRBV19, with 10 bases matching TRBD1. There are 14 residues in the CDR3. Per germline, CDR1 LNHDA and CDR2 SQIVND (reference sequence). This CDR3 reads CWTPGLGTGDGYTF. CDR3 DNA: TGTTGGACTCCAGGCTTGGGGACAGGGGATGGCTACACCTTC.